Each of the 15 T cell receptor beta chains below was sequenced from the same sample in a study of T cell repertoires in cytomegalovirus infection (dated by TCRdb to between 2018 and 2020). These receptors' antigens are unknown. These reads were obtained on an Illumina HiSeq 1500. TCRdb applied fastp at Q25 and MiXCR to the public reads, then kept only in-frame beta chains. Every distinct CDR3 protein forms one entry, paired with its most common genes and DNA. The sample includes about 830,000 distinct CDR3 sequences, with approximately 30% observed a single time. The biggest ten clones account for over 10% of the sample. Per the publication, the treatment or condition label means: in vitro stimulation with specific CMV peptide epitopes to enrich CMV-specific T cells. Sequenced here: cultured CD8+ T cells from PBMCs, sampled from culture after CMV antigen stimulation. These receptors were taken from a human donor in good health (CMV status not recorded). Some clones in this sample may be carry-over from other donors' samples.

This chain links TRBV5-6 with TRBJ2-7; the match to TRBD1 covers 11 bases. V shed 4 bases and J 6 bases; nucleotides not matched to a gene: 9. There are 15 residues in the CDR3. Germline V gene data show CDR1 as SGHDT and CDR2 as YYEEEE. As DNA, the CDR3 is TGTGCCAGCAGCACCCAACGGGACAGGGGGGGCGAGCAGTACGTC. Encoded protein: CASSTQRDRGGEQYV.

This clonotype occurred many times. V and J are TRBV12-3 or TRBV12-4 and TRBJ2-2; 7 bases map to TRBD2. CDR3 length: 16 amino acids. The V and J ends lost 0 bases and 1 base, in that order; junction bases with no gene match: 2. CDR3 in DNA: TGTGCCAGCAGTTTAGCTGGGGGGGTGAACACCGGGGAGCTGTTTTTT. Translation gives CASSLAGGVNTGELFF.

The rearrangement joins TRBV29-1 to TRBJ2-3, with D perhaps TRBD1 (5 bases). This CDR3 is built from 15 residues. V dropped 3 bases and J dropped 6 bases, with 19 bases sitting between them. The germline V gene has CDR1 SQVTM and CDR2 ANQGSEA. CDR3 loop: CSVEAKWGIGDTQYF. CDR3 bases: TGCAGCGTTGAGGCTAAATGGGGCATTGGGGATACGCAGTATTTT.

The table lists this clonotype with a few counts. This chain joins TRBV6-1 and TRBJ2-1, with 8 bases lining up with TRBD1. This CDR3 comprises 15 residues. V trimming: 3 bases; J trimming: 9 bases; junction bases outside the gene matches: 10. Per germline, CDR1 MNHNS and CDR2 SASEGT. The CDR3 DNA follows: TGTGCCAGCAGTGACTCGACAGGGGTAGATCGTGAGCAGTTCTTC. Translation: CASSDSTGVDREQFF.

CDR3 nucleotides: TGTGCCAGCAGTTTAGGGGGGGATTTTACCGGGGAGCTGTTTTTT. It encodes CASSLGGDFTGELFF. V usage is TRBV12-3 or TRBV12-4 and J usage is TRBJ2-2, with D tentatively TRBD2 (6 bases). V shed 1 base and J shed 5 bases, with 11 bases lying between them. The CDR3 is 15 residues long.

This clonotype was detected ten times or more. This sequence joins TRBV28 and TRBJ2-3; 9 bases are shared with TRBD2. CDR1 is MDHEN and CDR2 is SYDVKM in the germline V gene. This CDR3 spans 19 amino acids. After removal of 3 bases from V and 0 bases from J, the junction contained 13 bases not matched to a gene. This CDR3 is CASSFSSLGTSSSTDTQYF. The CDR3 nucleotides are TGTGCCAGCAGTTTTTCTTCCCTGGGGACTAGCAGCAGCACAGATACGCAGTATTTT.

The V call is TRBV7-8, the J call TRBJ2-1; 7 bases line up with TRBD2. The CDR3 contains 14 residues. J lost 0 bases, V lost 6 bases, and 2 bases had no gene match. Germline assignment: CDR1 SGHVS and CDR2 FQNEAQ. CDR3 sequence: CASSRDYSYNEQFF. CDR3 in DNA: TGTGCCAGCAGTCGGGACTACTCCTACAATGAGCAGTTCTTC.

This clonotype was counted only a few times. This chain connects TRBV6-5 to TRBJ1-1, with 7 bases lining up with TRBD1. Germline-derived CDR1 and CDR2 are MNHEY and SVGAGI. This CDR3 is 15 amino acids long. J lost 0 bases, V lost 5 bases, and 6 bases had no gene match. In DNA, the CDR3 is TGTGCCAGCAGTGACAGGGTAATAATGAACACTGAAGCTTTCTTT. As protein: CASSDRVIMNTEAFF.

With regard to this clonotype: A read error may explain this, as a much larger clone is one base away. This rearrangement joins TRBV7-6 to TRBJ2-7, with D unresolved. CDR1 is SGHVS and CDR2 is FNYEAQ in the germline V gene. V was pared by 3 bases and J by 3 bases, with 6 bases between. The CDR3 runs 12 residues. DNA for the CDR3: TGTGCCAGCAGCTTTACAGACTACGAGCAGTACTTC. Its translation is CASSFTDYEQYF. The full variable domain, rest sourced from reference TRBV7-6 and TRBJ2-7, is GAGVSQSPRYKVTKRGQDVALRCDPISGHVSLYWYRQALGQGPEFLTYFNYEAQQDKSGLPNDRFSAERPEGSISTLTIQRTEQRDSAMYRCASSFTDYEQYFGPGTRLTVT.

The chain has TRBV2 and TRBJ2-2, with no clear D. V was trimmed by 4 bases and J by 7 bases, leaving 13 bases between them. Germline CDR1 reads SNHLY; CDR2 reads FYNNEI. The CDR3 loop spans 14 amino acids. CDR3: CASSVNALNGELFF. The DNA of the CDR3 is TGTGCCAGCAGTGTAAATGCGTTGAACGGGGAGCTGTTTTTT.

The chain combines TRBV28 with TRBJ1-5; tentatively, D is TRBD1 (6 bases). The V and J ends lost 7 bases and 0 bases respectively, with 16 bases between them. Germline assignment: CDR1 MDHEN and CDR2 SYDVKM. There are 16 residues in the CDR3. The CDR3 region has the DNA TGTGCCAGCACCTCCCCCGGGACACTTAGCAATCAGCCCCAGCATTTT. Protein: CASTSPGTLSNQPQHF.

This clonotype was counted only a few times. The V call is TRBV5-6, the J call TRBJ1-2; a possible D gene is TRBD1 (6 bases). This CDR3 is 13 amino acids long. Germline V gene sequence: CDR1 SGHDT, CDR2 YYEEEE. The ends were cut back, 7 bases at V and 8 bases at J, with 18 bases in the middle. CDR3 sequence: CASDTPRGRGYTF. Here the CDR3 DNA reads TGTGCCAGCGACACACCCAGGGGACGGGGCTACACCTTC.

This clonotype occurred a few times. The chain combines TRBV15 with TRBJ1-4; perhaps TRBD1 as D (6 bases). V lost 6 bases, J lost 3 bases, and 17 bases lay in between. The CDR3 contains 16 residues. Germline V gives CDR1 LNHNV, CDR2 YYDKDF (reference sequence). Here the CDR3 reads CATRKGGTGSNEKLFF. CDR3 in DNA: TGTGCCACCAGAAAAGGGGGAACAGGCTCTAATGAAAAACTGTTTTTT.

This clonotype was picked up a small number of times. J is TRBJ2-1 and V is TRBV6-6; 7 bases match TRBD2. Germline-derived CDR1 and CDR2 are MNHNY and SVGAGI (reference sequence). V was pared by 5 bases and J by 5 bases, with 9 bases of the junction left unmatched. The CDR3 extends over 15 amino acids. The CDR3, as DNA: TGTGCCAGCAGTGTGGGGGGGTCACACGACAATGAGCAGTTCTTC. Translated: CASSVGGSHDNEQFF.

This clonotype was seen only a few times. J is TRBJ1-5 and V is TRBV12-3 or TRBV12-4; the match to TRBD1 covers 9 bases. V was clipped by 5 bases and J by 9 bases; unmatched bases: 5. The CDR3 totals 13 residues. The CDR3 nucleotides read TGTGCCAGCAGTCCGGACAGGGGATTGCCCCAGCATTTT. Its translation: CASSPDRGLPQHF.